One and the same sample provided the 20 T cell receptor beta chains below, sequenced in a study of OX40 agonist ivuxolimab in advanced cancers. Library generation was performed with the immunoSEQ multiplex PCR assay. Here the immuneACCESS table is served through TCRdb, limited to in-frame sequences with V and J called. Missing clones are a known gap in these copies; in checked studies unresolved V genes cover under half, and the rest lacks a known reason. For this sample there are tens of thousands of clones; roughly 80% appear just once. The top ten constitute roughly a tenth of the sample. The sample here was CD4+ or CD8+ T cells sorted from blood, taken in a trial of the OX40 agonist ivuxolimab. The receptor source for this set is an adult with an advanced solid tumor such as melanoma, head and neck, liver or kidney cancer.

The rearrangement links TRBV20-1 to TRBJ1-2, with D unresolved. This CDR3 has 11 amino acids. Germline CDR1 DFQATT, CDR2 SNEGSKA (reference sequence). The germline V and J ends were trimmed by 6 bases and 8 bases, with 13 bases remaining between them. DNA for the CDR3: TGCAGTGCCACGGTGGGTTCGGGCTACACCTTC. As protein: CSATVGSGYTF.

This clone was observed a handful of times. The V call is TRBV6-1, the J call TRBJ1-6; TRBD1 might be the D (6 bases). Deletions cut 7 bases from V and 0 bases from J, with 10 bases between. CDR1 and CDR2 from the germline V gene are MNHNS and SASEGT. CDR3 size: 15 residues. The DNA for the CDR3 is TGTGCCAGCACATGGGACATCTCCTATAATTCACCCCTCCACTTT. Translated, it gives CASTWDISYNSPLHF.

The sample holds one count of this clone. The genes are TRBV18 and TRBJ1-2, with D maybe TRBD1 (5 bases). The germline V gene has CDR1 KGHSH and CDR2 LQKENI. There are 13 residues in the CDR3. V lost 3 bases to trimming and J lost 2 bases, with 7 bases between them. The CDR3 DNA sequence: TGTGCCAGCTCACCGGGGGGAAACTATGGCTACACCTTC. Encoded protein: CASSPGGNYGYTF.

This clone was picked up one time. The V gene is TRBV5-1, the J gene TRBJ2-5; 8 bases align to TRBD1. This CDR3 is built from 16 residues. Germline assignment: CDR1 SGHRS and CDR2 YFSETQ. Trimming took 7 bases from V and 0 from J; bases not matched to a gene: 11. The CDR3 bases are TGCGCCAGCTCAACCGGGGACAGGAGCTACCAAGAGACCCAGTACTTC. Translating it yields CASSTGDRSYQETQYF.

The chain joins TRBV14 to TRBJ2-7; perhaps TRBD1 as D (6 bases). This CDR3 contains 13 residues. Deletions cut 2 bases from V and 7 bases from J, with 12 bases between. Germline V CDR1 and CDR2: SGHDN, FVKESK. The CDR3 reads CASSQITGFEQYF. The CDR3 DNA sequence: TGTGCCAGCAGCCAAATAACAGGGTTTGAGCAGTACTTC.

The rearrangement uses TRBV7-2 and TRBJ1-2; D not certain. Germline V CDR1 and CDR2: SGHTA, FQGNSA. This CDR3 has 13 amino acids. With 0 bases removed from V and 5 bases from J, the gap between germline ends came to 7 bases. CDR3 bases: TGTGCCAGCAGCTTAGCGCTCAGTTATGGCTACACCTTC. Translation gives CASSLALSYGYTF.

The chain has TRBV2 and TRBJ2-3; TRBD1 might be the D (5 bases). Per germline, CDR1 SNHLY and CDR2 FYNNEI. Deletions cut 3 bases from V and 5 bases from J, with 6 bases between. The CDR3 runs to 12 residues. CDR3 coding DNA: TGTGCCAGCAGTGACCAGGGAGATACGCAGTATTTT. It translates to CASSDQGDTQYF.

The CDR3 DNA reads as TGTGCCAGCAGCTTGCCCCCCCAAGTATATTCCTACAATGAGCAGTTCTTC. It codes for CASSLPPQVYSYNEQFF. V and J are TRBV5-8 and TRBJ2-1; no reliable D call. The CDR3 is 17 residues long. The germline CDR1 and CDR2 sequences are SGHTS and YDEGEE. Trimming removed 1 base at V and 1 base at J, with 15 bases between.

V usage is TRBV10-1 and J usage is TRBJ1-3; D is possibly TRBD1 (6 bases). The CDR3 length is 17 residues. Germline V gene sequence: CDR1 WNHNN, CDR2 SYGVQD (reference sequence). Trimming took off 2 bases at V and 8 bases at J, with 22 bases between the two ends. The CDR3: CASSEIRGAQEEDTIYF. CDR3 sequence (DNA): TGCGCCAGCAGTGAGATCCGGGGGGCGCAGGAGGAGGACACCATATATTTT.

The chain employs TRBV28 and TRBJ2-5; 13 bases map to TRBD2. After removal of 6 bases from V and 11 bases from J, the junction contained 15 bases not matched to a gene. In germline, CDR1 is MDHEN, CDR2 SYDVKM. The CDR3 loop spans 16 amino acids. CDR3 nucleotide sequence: TGTGCCAGCAGCCCTGGGGATGGACTAGCGGGAGAGCAGCAGTACTTC. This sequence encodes CASSPGDGLAGEQQYF.

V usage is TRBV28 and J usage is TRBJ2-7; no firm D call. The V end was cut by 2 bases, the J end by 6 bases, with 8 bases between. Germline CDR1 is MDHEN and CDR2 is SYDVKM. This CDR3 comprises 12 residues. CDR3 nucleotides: TGTGCCAGCAGTTTAGGCAGGTCCGAGCAGTACTTC. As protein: CASSLGRSEQYF.

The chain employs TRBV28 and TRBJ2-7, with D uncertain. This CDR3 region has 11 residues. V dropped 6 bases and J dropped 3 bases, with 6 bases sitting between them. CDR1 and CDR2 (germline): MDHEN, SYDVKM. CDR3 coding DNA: TGTGCCAGCAGGAACAGCTACGAGCAGTACTTC. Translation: CASRNSYEQYF.

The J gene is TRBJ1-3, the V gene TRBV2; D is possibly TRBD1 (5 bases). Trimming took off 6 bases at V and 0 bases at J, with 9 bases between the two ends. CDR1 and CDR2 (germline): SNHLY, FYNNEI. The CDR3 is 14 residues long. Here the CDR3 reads CASRDDSSGNTIYF. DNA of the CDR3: TGTGCCAGCAGGGACGACAGCTCTGGAAACACCATATATTTT.

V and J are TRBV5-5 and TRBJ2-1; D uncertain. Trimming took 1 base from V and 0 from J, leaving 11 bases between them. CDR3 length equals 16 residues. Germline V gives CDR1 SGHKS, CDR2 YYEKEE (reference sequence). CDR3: CASSLTDLFSYNEQFF. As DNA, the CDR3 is TGTGCCAGCAGCTTGACAGATCTTTTCTCCTACAATGAGCAGTTCTTC.

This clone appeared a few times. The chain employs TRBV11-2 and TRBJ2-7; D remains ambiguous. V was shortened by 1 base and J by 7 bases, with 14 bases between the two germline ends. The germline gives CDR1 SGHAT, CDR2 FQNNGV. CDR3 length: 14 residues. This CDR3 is CASSLAGRRWEQYF. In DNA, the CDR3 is TGTGCCAGCAGCTTAGCTGGCCGGCGGTGGGAGCAGTACTTC.

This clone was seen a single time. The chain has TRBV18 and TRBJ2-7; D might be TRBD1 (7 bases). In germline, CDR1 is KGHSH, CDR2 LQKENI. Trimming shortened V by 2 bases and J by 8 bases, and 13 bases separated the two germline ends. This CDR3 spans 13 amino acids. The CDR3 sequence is CASSPEGAGQQYV. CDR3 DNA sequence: TGTGCCAGCTCACCAGAGGGGGCGGGGCAGCAGTACGTC.

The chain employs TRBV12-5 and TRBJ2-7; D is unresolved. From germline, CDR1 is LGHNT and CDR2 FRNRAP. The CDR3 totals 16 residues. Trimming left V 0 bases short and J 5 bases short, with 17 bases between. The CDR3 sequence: CASGLVGFSVGNEQYV. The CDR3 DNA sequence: TGTGCTAGTGGTTTGGTAGGGTTCTCTGTCGGAAACGAGCAGTACGTC.

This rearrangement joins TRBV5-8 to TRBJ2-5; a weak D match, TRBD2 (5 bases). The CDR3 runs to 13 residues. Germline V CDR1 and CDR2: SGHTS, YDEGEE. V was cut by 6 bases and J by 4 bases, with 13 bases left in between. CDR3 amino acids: CASTFEAGETQYF. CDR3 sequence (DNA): TGTGCCAGCACCTTCGAGGCGGGAGAGACCCAGTACTTC. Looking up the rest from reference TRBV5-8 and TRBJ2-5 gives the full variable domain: EAGVTQSPTHLIKTRGQQATLRCSPISGHTSVYWYQQALGLGLQFLLWYDEGEERNRGNFPPRFSGRQFPNYSSELNVNALELEDSALYLCASTFEAGETQYFGPGTRLLVL.

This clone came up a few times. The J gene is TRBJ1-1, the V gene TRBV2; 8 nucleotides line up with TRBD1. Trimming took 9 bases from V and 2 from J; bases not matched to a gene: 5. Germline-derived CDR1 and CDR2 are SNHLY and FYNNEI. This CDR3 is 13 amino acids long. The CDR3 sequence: CASSRGRNTEAFF. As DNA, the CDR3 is TGTGCCAGTAGCAGGGGGCGTAACACTGAAGCTTTCTTT.

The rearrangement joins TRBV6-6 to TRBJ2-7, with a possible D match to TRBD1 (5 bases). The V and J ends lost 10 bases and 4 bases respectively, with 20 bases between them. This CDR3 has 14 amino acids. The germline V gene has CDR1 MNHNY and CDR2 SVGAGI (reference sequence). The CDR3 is CATRQTLKVYEQYF. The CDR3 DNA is TGTGCCACTCGACAGACCCTGAAGGTATACGAGCAGTACTTC.